The T cell receptor beta chain under discussion was sequenced for a study of T cells in Graves' hyperthyroidism and ophthalmopathy. This clonotype was counted a few times. The trim removed 5 bases at V and 10 bases at J, leaving 11 bases unmatched. Germline values: CDR1 LNHDA, CDR2 SQIVND (reference sequence). The CDR3 contains 14 residues. Amplification of TCR beta CDR3 regions used RNA as the template. First-round RT-PCR targeting the TCR CDR3 was performed with the HTBI primer set. MiXCR, applied by TCRdb to the multiplex PCR reads, yields one record per CDR3 protein. The data show about 360,000 distinct CDR3 sequences, about 13% seen once.

V is TRBV19 and J is TRBJ2-1, with 7 bases identical to TRBD1. The specimen sequenced was blood. The receptor was derived from a young woman with Graves' hyperthyroidism. The CDR3 spells CASSLPGDSGEQFF. CDR3 sequence (DNA): TGTGCCAGTAGTCTGCCCGGGGACAGTGGCGAGCAGTTCTTC.